This TCR beta chain is from a study of blood T cell repertoires in COVID-19. Looking at the study overall: Sample material is recorded as cDNA or gDNA derived from T cells, B-cell-depleted T cells, or PBMCs.

The authors' processing: The authors estimated nucleated cell counts from reference gene primer amplification. The table came from immunoSEQ multiplex PCR; TCRdb's copy has only in-frame clones and leaves some out. V, J and clone size are taken as reported in that table, and D and trimming were inferred from the DNA itself. The repertoire has over 250,000 clones, around 89% of them found once; the top ten carry roughly 3.9%. The germline V gene has CDR1 SGHTA and CDR2 FQGNSA. Trimming stripped 1 base from V and 5 bases from J, with 15 bases between. The CDR3 covers 15 residues. V is TRBV7-2 and J is TRBJ2-7; TRBD1 might be the D (5 bases). Material: peripheral blood. This receptor was obtained from a man aged 60-69 years who had recovered from COVID-19. This CDR3 reads CASSLGTPSIDEQYF. CDR3 DNA sequence: TGTGCCAGCAGCTTAGGGACACCGTCTATCGACGAGCAGTACTTC. Based on the CDR3 plus reference TRBV7-2 and TRBJ2-7, the full variable domain is GAGVSQSPSNKVTEKGKDVELRCDPISGHTALYWYRQSLGQGLEFLIYFQGNSAPDKSGLPSDRFSAERTGGSVSTLTIQRTQQEDSAVYLCASSLGTPSIDEQYFGPGTRLTVT.